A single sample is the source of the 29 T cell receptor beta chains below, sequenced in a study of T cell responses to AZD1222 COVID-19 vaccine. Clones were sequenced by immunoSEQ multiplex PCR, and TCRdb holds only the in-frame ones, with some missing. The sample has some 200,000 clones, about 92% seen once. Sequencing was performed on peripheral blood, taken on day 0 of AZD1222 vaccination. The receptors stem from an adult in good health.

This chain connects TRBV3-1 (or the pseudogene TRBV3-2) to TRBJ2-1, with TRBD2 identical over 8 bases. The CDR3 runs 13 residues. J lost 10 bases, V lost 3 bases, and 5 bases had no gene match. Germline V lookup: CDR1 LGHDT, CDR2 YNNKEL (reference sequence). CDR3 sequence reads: CASSQARLAEQFF. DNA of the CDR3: TGTGCCAGCAGCCAGGCACGACTAGCGGAGCAGTTCTTC.

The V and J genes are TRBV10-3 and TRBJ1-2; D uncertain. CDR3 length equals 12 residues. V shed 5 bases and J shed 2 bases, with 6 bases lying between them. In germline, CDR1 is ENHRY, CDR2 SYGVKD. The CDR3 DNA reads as TGTGCCATCAGTTCACAAAACTATGGCTACACCTTC. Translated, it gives CAISSQNYGYTF.

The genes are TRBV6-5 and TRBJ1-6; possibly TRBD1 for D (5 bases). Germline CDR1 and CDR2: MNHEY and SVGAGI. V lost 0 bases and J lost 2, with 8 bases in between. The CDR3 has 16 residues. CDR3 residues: CASSYSGGTYNSPLHF. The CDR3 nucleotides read TGTGCCAGCAGTTACTCCGGGGGAACCTATAATTCACCCCTCCACTTT.

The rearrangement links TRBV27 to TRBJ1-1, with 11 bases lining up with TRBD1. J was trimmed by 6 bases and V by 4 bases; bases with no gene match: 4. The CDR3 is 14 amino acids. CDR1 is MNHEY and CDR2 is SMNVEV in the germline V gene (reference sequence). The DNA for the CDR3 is TGTGCCAGCAGTTGGACAGGGGGCATGGCTGAAGCTTTCTTT. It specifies CASSWTGGMAEAFF.

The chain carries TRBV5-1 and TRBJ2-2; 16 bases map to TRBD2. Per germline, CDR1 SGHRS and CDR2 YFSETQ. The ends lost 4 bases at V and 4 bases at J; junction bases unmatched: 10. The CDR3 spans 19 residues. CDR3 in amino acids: CASSPGLAGGPVGTGELFF. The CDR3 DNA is TGCGCCAGCAGCCCGGGACTAGCGGGAGGGCCAGTAGGCACCGGGGAGCTGTTTTTT. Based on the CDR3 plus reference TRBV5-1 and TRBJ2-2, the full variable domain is KAGVTQTPRYLIKTRGQQVTLSCSPISGHRSVSWYQQTPGQGLQFLFEYFSETQRNKGNFPGRFSGRQFSNSRSEMNVSTLELGDSALYLCASSPGLAGGPVGTGELFFGEGSRLTVL.

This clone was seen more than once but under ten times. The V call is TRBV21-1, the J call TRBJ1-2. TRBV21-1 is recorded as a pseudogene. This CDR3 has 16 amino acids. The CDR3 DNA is TGTGCCAGCAGCAAGAACCAAAGCCAGACGAACTATGGCTACACCTTC. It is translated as CASSKNQSQTNYGYTF.

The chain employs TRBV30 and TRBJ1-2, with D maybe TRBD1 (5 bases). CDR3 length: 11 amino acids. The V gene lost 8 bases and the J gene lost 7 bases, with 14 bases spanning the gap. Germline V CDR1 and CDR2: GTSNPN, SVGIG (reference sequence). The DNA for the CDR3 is TGTGCCCATACTCAGGGTTCTGGCTACACCTTC. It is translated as CAHTQGSGYTF.

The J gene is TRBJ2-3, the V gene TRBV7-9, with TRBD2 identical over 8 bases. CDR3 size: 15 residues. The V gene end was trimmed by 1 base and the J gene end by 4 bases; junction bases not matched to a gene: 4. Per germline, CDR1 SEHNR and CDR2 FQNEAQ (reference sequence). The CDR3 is CASSLGREGPDTQYF. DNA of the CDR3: TGTGCCAGCAGCTTAGGACGGGAGGGGCCAGATACGCAGTATTTT.

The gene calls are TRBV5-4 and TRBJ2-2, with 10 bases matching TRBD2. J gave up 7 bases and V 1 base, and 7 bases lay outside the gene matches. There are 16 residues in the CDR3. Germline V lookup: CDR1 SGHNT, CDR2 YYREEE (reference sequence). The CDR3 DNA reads TGTGCCAGCAGCTTGCTACTAGCGGGGTCAGGCGGGGAGCTGTTTTTT. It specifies CASSLLLAGSGGELFF.

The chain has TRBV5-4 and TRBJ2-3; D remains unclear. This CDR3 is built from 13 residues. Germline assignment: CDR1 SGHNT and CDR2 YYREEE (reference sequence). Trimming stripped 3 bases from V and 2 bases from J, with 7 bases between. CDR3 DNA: TGTGCCAGCAGCTCAACGGACACAGATACGCAGTATTTT. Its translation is CASSSTDTDTQYF.

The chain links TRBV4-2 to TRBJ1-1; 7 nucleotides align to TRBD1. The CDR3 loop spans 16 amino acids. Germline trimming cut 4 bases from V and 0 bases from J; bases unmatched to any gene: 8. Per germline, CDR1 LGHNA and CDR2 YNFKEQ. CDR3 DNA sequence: TGTGCCAGCAGCCTCCGATTAGGGGGCATGAACACTGAAGCTTTCTTT. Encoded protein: CASSLRLGGMNTEAFF.

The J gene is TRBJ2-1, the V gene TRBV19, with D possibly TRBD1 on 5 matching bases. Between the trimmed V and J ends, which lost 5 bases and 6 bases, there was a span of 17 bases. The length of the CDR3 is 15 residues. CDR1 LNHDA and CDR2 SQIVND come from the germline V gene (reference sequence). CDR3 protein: CASSQGQGLGNEQFF. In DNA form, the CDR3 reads TGTGCCAGTAGTCAAGGGCAGGGCTTGGGCAATGAGCAGTTCTTC.

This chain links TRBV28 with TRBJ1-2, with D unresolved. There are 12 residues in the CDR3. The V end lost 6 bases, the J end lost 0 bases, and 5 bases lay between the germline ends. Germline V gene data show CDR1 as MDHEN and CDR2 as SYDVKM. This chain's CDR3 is CASSSTNYGYTF. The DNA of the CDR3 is TGTGCCAGCAGCTCTACTAACTATGGCTACACCTTC.

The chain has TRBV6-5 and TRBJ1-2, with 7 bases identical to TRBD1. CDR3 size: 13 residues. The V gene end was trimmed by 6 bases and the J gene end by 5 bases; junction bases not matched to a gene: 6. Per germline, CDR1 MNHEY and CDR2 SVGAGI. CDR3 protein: CASSDRQGYGYTF. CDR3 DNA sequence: TGTGCCAGCAGCGATAGACAGGGTTATGGCTACACCTTC.

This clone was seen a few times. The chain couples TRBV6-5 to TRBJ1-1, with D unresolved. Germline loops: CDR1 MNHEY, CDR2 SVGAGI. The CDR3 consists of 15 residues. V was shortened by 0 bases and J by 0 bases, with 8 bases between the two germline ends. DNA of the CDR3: TGTGCCAGCAGTTACTCGAGGGCCCTGAACACTGAAGCTTTCTTT. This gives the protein CASSYSRALNTEAFF.

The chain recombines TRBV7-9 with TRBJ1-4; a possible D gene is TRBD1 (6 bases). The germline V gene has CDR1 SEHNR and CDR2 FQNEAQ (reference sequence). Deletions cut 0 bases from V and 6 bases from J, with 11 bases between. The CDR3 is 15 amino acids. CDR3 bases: TGTGCCAGCAGCTTAGCACAGGGAACCTATGAAAAACTGTTTTTT. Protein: CASSLAQGTYEKLFF.

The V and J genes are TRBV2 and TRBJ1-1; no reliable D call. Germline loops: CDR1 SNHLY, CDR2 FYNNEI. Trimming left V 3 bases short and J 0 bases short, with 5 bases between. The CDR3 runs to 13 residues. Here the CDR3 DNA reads TGTGCCAGCAGTGAGTCCATGAACACTGAAGCTTTCTTT. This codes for CASSESMNTEAFF.

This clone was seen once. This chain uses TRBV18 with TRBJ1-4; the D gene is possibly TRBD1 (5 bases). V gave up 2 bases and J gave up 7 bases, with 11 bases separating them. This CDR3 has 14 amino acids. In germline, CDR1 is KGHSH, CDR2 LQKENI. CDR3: CASSPSGLSEKLFF. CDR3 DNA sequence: TGTGCCAGCTCACCATCAGGGTTGAGTGAAAAACTGTTTTTT.

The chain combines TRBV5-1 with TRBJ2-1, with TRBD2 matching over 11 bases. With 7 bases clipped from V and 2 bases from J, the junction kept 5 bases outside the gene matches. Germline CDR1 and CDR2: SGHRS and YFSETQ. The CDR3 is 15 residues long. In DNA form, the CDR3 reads TGCGCCAGCCTTAGCGGGAGGGCCCCCTACAATGAGCAGTTCTTC. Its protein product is CASLSGRAPYNEQFF.

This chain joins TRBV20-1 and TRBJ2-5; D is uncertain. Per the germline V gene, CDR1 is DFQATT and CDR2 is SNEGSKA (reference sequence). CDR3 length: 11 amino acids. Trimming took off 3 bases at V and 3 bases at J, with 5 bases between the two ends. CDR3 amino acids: CSARRKETQYF. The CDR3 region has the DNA TGCAGTGCTAGGAGGAAAGAGACCCAGTACTTC.

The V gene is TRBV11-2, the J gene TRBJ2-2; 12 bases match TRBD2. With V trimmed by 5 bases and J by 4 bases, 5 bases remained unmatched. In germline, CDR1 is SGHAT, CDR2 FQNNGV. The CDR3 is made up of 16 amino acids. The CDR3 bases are TGTGCCAGCAGCCCCCGACTAGCGGGAGCCACCGGGGAGCTGTTTTTT. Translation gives CASSPRLAGATGELFF.

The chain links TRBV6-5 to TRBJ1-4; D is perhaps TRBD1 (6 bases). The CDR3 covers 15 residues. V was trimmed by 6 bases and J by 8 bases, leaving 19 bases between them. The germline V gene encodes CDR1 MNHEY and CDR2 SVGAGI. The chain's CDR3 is CASREGVLSREKLFF. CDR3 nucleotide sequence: TGTGCCAGCAGGGAGGGGGTCCTATCACGGGAAAAACTGTTTTTT.

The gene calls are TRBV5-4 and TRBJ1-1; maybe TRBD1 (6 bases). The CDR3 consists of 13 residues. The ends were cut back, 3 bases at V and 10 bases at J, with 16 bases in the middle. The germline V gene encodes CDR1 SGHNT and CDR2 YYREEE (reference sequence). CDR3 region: CASSSGGRTLAFF. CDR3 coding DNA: TGTGCCAGCAGCTCGGGGGGGCGTACTTTAGCTTTCTTT.

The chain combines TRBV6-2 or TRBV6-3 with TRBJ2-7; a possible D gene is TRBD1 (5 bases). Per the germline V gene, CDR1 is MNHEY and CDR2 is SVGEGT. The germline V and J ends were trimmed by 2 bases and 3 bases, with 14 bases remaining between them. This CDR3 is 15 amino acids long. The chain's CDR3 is CASSYGARESYEQYV. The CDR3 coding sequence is TGTGCCAGCAGTTACGGGGCCCGTGAGAGCTACGAGCAGTACGTC.

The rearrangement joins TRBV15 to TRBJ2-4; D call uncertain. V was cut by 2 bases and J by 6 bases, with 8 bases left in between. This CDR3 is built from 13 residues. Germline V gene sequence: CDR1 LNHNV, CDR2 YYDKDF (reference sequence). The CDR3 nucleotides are TGTGCCACCAGCAGAACGCTAGTAAACATTCAGTACTTC. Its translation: CATSRTLVNIQYF.

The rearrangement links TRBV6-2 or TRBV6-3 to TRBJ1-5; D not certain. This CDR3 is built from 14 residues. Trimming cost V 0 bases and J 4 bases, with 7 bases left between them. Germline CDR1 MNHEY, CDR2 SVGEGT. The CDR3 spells CASSYSQANQPQHF. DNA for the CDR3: TGTGCCAGCAGTTACTCGCAGGCAAATCAGCCCCAGCATTTT.

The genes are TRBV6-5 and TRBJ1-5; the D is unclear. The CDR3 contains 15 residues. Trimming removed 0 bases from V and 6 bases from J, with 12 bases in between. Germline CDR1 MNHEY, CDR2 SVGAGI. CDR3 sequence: CASSYSPDLAQPQHF. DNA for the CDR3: TGTGCCAGCAGTTACTCTCCCGATTTGGCTCAGCCCCAGCATTTT.

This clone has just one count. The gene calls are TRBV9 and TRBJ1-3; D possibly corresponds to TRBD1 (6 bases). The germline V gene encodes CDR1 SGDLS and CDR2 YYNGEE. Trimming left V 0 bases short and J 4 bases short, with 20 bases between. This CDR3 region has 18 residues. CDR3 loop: CASSVAPDPRGAGNTIYF. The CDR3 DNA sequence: TGTGCCAGCAGCGTAGCCCCGGACCCTAGGGGGGCAGGAAACACCATATATTTT.

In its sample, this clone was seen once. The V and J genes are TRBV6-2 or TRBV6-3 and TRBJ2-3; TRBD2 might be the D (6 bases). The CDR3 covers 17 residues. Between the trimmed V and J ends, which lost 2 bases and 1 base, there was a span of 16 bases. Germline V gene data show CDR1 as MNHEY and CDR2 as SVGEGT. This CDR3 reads CASSYVLSGTGTDTQYF. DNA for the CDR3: TGTGCCAGCAGTTACGTACTATCGGGGACTGGCACAGATACGCAGTATTTT.